These 26 T cell receptor beta chains were all obtained from the same sample, sequenced in a study of cytomegalovirus exposure and HLA in healthy donors. 13 Jbeta primers and 60 Vbeta primers were used for the PCR. Profiled with immunoSEQ multiplex PCR; TCRdb holds only in-frame clones, not every one. This repertoire shows some 76,000 clones, around three quarters found once; its top ten account for around an eighth. The sequenced sample was PBMCs. The receptors here all came from a male donor in good health and CMV-seropositive.

The chain is built from TRBV30 and TRBJ2-7; tentative D call: TRBD1 (5 bases). The CDR3 runs to 13 residues. The V end lost 1 base, the J end lost 3 bases, and 10 bases lay between the germline ends. CDR1 is GTSNPN and CDR2 is SVGIG in the germline V gene (reference sequence). CDR3: CAWSAGHFYEQYF. The CDR3 DNA reads as TGTGCCTGGAGTGCCGGACATTTCTACGAGCAGTACTTC. Variable domain in full (rest from reference TRBV30 and TRBJ2-7): SQTIHQWPATLVQPVGSPLSLECTVEGTSNPNLYWYRQAAGRGLQLLFYSVGIGQISSEVPQNLSASRPQDRQFILSSKKLLLSDSGFYLCAWSAGHFYEQYFGPGTRLTVT.

This chain joins TRBV7-9 and TRBJ1-5; possible D gene TRBD1, 5 bases. Trimming took 4 bases from V and 3 from J, leaving 13 bases between them. Germline values: CDR1 SEHNR, CDR2 FQNEAQ (reference sequence). The CDR3 has 15 residues. The CDR3 protein is CASSSGGGINQPQHF. The CDR3 DNA follows: TGTGCCAGCAGCTCTGGGGGGGGGATCAATCAGCCCCAGCATTTT.

The CDR3 sequence: CAISDQNTDTQYF. As DNA, the CDR3 is TGTGCCATCAGTGACCAAAACACAGATACGCAGTATTTT. The chain carries TRBV10-3 and TRBJ2-3; no clear D gene. The CDR3 is made up of 13 amino acids. CDR1 and CDR2 from the germline V gene are ENHRY and SYGVKD. V lost 3 bases and J lost 2, with 6 bases in between.

The chain links TRBV9 to TRBJ2-7; 9 bases agree with TRBD2. CDR1 and CDR2 from the germline V gene are SGDLS and YYNGEE. The J segment lost 5 bases and the V segment lost 0 bases, leaving 9 bases of the junction unmatched. The CDR3 has 16 amino acids. In nucleotides, the CDR3 is TGTGCCAGCAGCGTAGGCGCGGGAGGGCCGGTTGACGAGCAGTACTTC. Translation: CASSVGAGGPVDEQYF.

The chain employs TRBV27 and TRBJ2-6, with D perhaps matching TRBD1 (5 bases). V shed 3 bases and J shed 0 bases, with 12 bases lying between them. The CDR3 totals 17 residues. Germline V lookup: CDR1 MNHEY, CDR2 SMNVEV (reference sequence). The CDR3 here is CASSFADSSSGANVLTF. Here the CDR3 DNA reads TGTGCCAGCAGTTTTGCAGACAGTTCCTCTGGGGCCAACGTCCTGACTTTC.

This chain joins TRBV11-2 and TRBJ2-2; 9 bases match TRBD2. The CDR3 is 16 amino acids. Germline CDR1 reads SGHAT; CDR2 reads FQNNGV. Germline trimming cut 1 base from V and 2 bases from J; bases unmatched to any gene: 2. The CDR3: CASSLGLAVNTGELFF. DNA for the CDR3: TGTGCCAGCAGCTTAGGACTAGCGGTAAACACCGGGGAGCTGTTTTTT.

The chain links TRBV7-3 to TRBJ2-3; D is unclear. CDR1 is SGHTA, CDR2 FQGTGA, per germline. The ends were cut back, 0 bases at V and 6 bases at J, with 10 bases in the middle. This CDR3 contains 14 residues. The CDR3 DNA reads as TGTGCCAGCAGCTTAACAGCCCTCTTCGATACGCAGTATTTT. It yields the protein CASSLTALFDTQYF. The full variable domain, in which reference TRBV7-3 and TRBJ2-3 provide the parts outside the CDR3, is GAGVSQTPSNKVTEKGKYVELRCDPISGHTALYWYRQSLGQGPEFLIYFQGTGAADDSGLPNDRFFAVRPEGSVSTLKIQRTERGDSAVYLCASSLTALFDTQYFGPGTRLTVL.

V is TRBV9 and J is TRBJ1-5, with TRBD1 as a possible D gene (5 bases). Trimming took 5 bases from V and 5 from J, leaving 11 bases between them. Germline V gene sequence: CDR1 SGDLS, CDR2 YYNGEE. The CDR3 length is 13 residues. CDR3 in amino acids: CASSSRGYQPQHF. DNA of the CDR3: TGTGCCAGCAGTTCCCGGGGGTATCAGCCCCAGCATTTT. The full variable domain, completed using reference TRBV9 and TRBJ1-5, is DSGVTQTPKHLITATGQRVTLRCSPRSGDLSVYWYQQSLDQGLQFLIQYYNGEERAKGNILERFSAQQFPDLHSELNLSSLELGDSALYFCASSSRGYQPQHFGDGTRLSIL.

V and J are TRBV5-8 and TRBJ2-3, with 10 bases fitting TRBD2. The CDR3 sequence is 15 residues long. CDR1 is SGHTS, CDR2 YDEGEE, per germline. The V and J ends lost 1 base and 4 bases, in that order; junction bases with no gene match: 3. The CDR3 reads CASSLTSGDSDTQYF. The CDR3 nucleotides read TGTGCCAGCAGCTTGACTAGCGGGGACTCAGATACGCAGTATTTT. Supplemented by reference TRBV5-8 and TRBJ2-3, the full variable domain reads EAGVTQSPTHLIKTRGQQATLRCSPISGHTSVYWYQQALGLGLQFLLWYDEGEERNRGNFPPRFSGRQFPNYSSELNVNALELEDSALYLCASSLTSGDSDTQYFGPGTRLTVL.

The gene calls are TRBV4-2 and TRBJ2-4, with D tentatively TRBD2 (6 bases). V was clipped by 2 bases and J by 8 bases, with 16 bases between them. From germline, CDR1 is LGHNA and CDR2 YNFKEQ. The CDR3 has 15 amino acids. The CDR3 loop reads CASSQFGRGEDIQYF. CDR3 nucleotides: TGTGCCAGCAGCCAATTCGGGCGGGGAGAGGACATTCAGTACTTC.

The chain carries TRBV18 and TRBJ1-3, with D unresolved. CDR1 is KGHSH, CDR2 LQKENI, per germline. V was trimmed by 2 bases and J by 0 bases, leaving 8 bases between them. The CDR3 has 15 amino acids. This CDR3 is CASSPARSSGNTIYF. Written as DNA, the CDR3 is TGTGCCAGCTCACCAGCCCGCAGCTCTGGAAACACCATATATTTT.

The rearrangement uses TRBV19 and TRBJ2-7; TRBD2 is a possible D gene (5 bases). V was clipped by 4 bases and J by 3 bases, with 10 bases between them. The CDR3 extends over 13 amino acids. Germline values: CDR1 LNHDA, CDR2 SQIVND (reference sequence). This CDR3 reads CASSNEGFYEQYF. The CDR3, as DNA: TGTGCCAGTAGTAACGAGGGTTTCTACGAGCAGTACTTC.

The V gene is TRBV7-2, the J gene TRBJ2-3; unclear D gene. The CDR3 is 15 amino acids. The V and J ends lost 5 bases and 0 bases respectively, with 12 bases between them. Germline loops: CDR1 SGHTA, CDR2 FQGNSA. The CDR3 loop is CASSRIPGSTDTQYF. CDR3 nucleotide sequence: TGTGCCAGCAGCCGGATCCCCGGGAGCACAGATACGCAGTATTTT.

This chain links TRBV27 with TRBJ2-1; TRBD2 might be the D (6 bases). Trimming left V 7 bases short and J 1 base short, with 14 bases between. Germline V gene data show CDR1 as MNHEY and CDR2 as SMNVEV (reference sequence). The CDR3 sequence is 15 residues long. CDR3 in DNA: TGTGCCAGCACCGAGGGACTCGCGTCCTACAATGAGCAGTTCTTC. Its protein product is CASTEGLASYNEQFF.

This chain links TRBV18 with TRBJ2-7; 9 positions match TRBD2. The J segment lost 5 bases and the V segment lost 0 bases, leaving 5 bases of the junction unmatched. Germline loops: CDR1 KGHSH, CDR2 LQKENI. The CDR3 extends over 15 amino acids. As DNA, the CDR3 is TGTGCCAGCTCACCACCCACGAGCGGGAGGAACGAGCAGTACTTC. It is translated as CASSPPTSGRNEQYF.

The rearrangement joins TRBV2 to TRBJ2-2; 7 bases are a match to TRBD2. Germline values: CDR1 SNHLY, CDR2 FYNNEI. The CDR3 has 14 amino acids. The ends lost 7 bases at V and 5 bases at J; junction bases unmatched: 7. The CDR3 coding sequence is TGTGCCAGCAACCTGATCGGGGGGACCGGGGAGCTGTTTTTT. This codes for CASNLIGGTGELFF.

V is TRBV19 and J is TRBJ1-5; no reliable D call. CDR3 length: 14 amino acids. Germline-derived CDR1 and CDR2 are LNHDA and SQIVND (reference sequence). Trimming removed 5 bases from V and 3 bases from J, with 11 bases in between. DNA of the CDR3: TGTGCCAGTAGTTCCAGCGCCTTCAATCAGCCCCAGCATTTT. Translation: CASSSSAFNQPQHF.

The genes are TRBV19 and TRBJ2-5; 8 positions match TRBD2. Per the germline V gene, CDR1 is LNHDA and CDR2 is SQIVND (reference sequence). The length of the CDR3 is 16 residues. The J segment lost 4 bases and the V segment lost 1 base, leaving 8 bases of the junction unmatched. The CDR3 sequence: CASSIGPSGFGETQYF. The CDR3 bases are TGTGCCAGTAGTATAGGTCCTAGCGGGTTCGGAGAGACCCAGTACTTC.

This clone came up once. The DNA of the CDR3 is TGCGCCAGCAGCTTGGGACAGGGGTACCAAGAGACCCAGTACTTC. This encodes CASSLGQGYQETQYF. The V and J genes are TRBV5-1 and TRBJ2-5; TRBD1 agrees at 8 bases. The CDR3 has 15 residues. V shed 0 bases, J shed 0 bases, and the junction held 1 base outside the gene matches. CDR1 and CDR2 from the germline V gene are SGHRS and YFSETQ.

There are a few counts of this clone. The CDR3 sequence: CASSLVAGVGTGELFF. As DNA, the CDR3 is TGCGCCAGCAGCTTGGTCGCGGGAGTCGGCACCGGGGAGCTGTTTTTT. The chain is built from TRBV5-1 and TRBJ2-2, with 7 bases identical to TRBD2. V shed 0 bases and J 4 bases; nucleotides not matched to a gene: 6. CDR1 and CDR2 from the germline V gene are SGHRS and YFSETQ. The CDR3 spans 16 residues.

The chain recombines TRBV7-3 with TRBJ2-7; perhaps TRBD1 as D (5 bases). CDR1 and CDR2 from the germline V gene are SGHTA and FQGTGA. V was pared by 5 bases and J by 0 bases, with 11 bases between. This CDR3 region has 14 residues. Here the CDR3 reads CASSPGNPSYEQYF. CDR3 in DNA: TGTGCCAGCAGCCCAGGGAACCCCTCCTACGAGCAGTACTTC. Supplemented by reference TRBV7-3 and TRBJ2-7, the full variable domain reads GAGVSQTPSNKVTEKGKYVELRCDPISGHTALYWYRQSLGQGPEFLIYFQGTGAADDSGLPNDRFFAVRPEGSVSTLKIQRTERGDSAVYLCASSPGNPSYEQYFGPGTRLTVT.

The gene calls are TRBV30 and TRBJ1-5; 7 nucleotides match TRBD1. The junction had 4 bases not matched to a gene; V was cut back by 4 bases and J by 4 bases. Germline V gene lookup returns CDR1 GTSNPN and CDR2 SVGIG (reference sequence). This CDR3 has 13 residues. CDR3 coding DNA: TGTGCCTGGAAAGGACAGGTAAATCAGCCCCAGCATTTT. As protein: CAWKGQVNQPQHF.

The gene calls are TRBV18 and TRBJ1-2; TRBD1 matches 9 bases. This CDR3 comprises 16 residues. Trimming removed 4 bases from V and 3 bases from J; junction bases left unmatched: 9. From germline, CDR1 is KGHSH and CDR2 LQKENI. The CDR3 sequence is CASSLRDRAGDYGYTF. Written as DNA, the CDR3 is TGTGCCAGCTCACTTCGGGACAGGGCGGGGGACTATGGCTACACCTTC.

The chain carries TRBV9 and TRBJ1-1; D is possibly TRBD1 (6 bases). V lost 2 bases to trimming and J lost 1 base, with 9 bases between them. CDR1 is SGDLS and CDR2 is YYNGEE in the germline V gene. This CDR3 is 14 amino acids long. CDR3 coding DNA: TGTGCCAGCAGCGTGGAGGACAGGAACACTGAAGCTTTCTTT. Translating gives CASSVEDRNTEAFF.

The chain links TRBV6-1 to TRBJ2-7; 7 bases are shared with TRBD1. The CDR3 spans 15 residues. The trim removed 7 bases at V and 12 bases at J, leaving 21 bases unmatched. The germline CDR1 and CDR2 sequences are MNHNS and SASEGT. The CDR3 sequence is CASTLGLSPGTVLYF. The CDR3 DNA is TGTGCCAGCACCCTAGGTCTCTCCCCCGGGACAGTATTGTACTTC.

This chain uses TRBV19 with TRBJ2-7; 9 bases map to TRBD1. The junction had 4 bases not matched to a gene; V was cut back by 5 bases and J by 2 bases. The germline V gene encodes CDR1 LNHDA and CDR2 SQIVND (reference sequence). There are 14 residues in the CDR3. Here the CDR3 reads CASSVGTGTYEQYF. The CDR3 coding sequence is TGTGCCAGTAGTGTCGGGACAGGGACCTACGAGCAGTACTTC.